These 3 T cell receptor beta chains share one sample of origin, sequenced in a study of control samples from healthy donors and cancer patients. Here immunoSEQ multiplex PCR was the method, and the copy in TCRdb shows in-frame clones only, minus some. The sample lists about 120,000 clones, roughly nine tenths occurring once. Sequenced material: PBMCs. The receptors originated from a woman in her forties or fifties with colorectal cancer.

In this sample, this clone turned up once. The chain has TRBV11-2 and TRBJ1-2; no definite D call. Germline assignment: CDR1 SGHAT and CDR2 FQNNGV. The CDR3 length is 15 residues. The V gene lost 1 base and the J gene lost 2 bases, with 11 bases spanning the gap. CDR3 bases: TGTGCCAGCAGCTTAGGGCCGCTTGGGAACTATGGCTACACCTTC. As protein: CASSLGPLGNYGYTF.

The rearrangement links TRBV30 to TRBJ1-2, with D possibly TRBD1 on 5 matching bases. V was trimmed by 1 base and J by 8 bases, leaving 14 bases between them. CDR3 size: 13 residues. The V gene's germline CDR1 is GTSNPN and CDR2 SVGIG (reference sequence). Written as DNA, the CDR3 is TGTGCCTGGAGTGGGGGGAATAGGTACGGCTACACCTTC. Protein: CAWSGGNRYGYTF.

This clone was recorded once. This chain joins TRBV6-5 and TRBJ2-7; 10 bases align to TRBD1. Germline assignment: CDR1 MNHEY and CDR2 SVGAGI. There are 16 residues in the CDR3. Losses at the gene ends were 2 bases for V and 3 bases for J; bases not matched to a gene: 7. The CDR3 spells CASSYRAGTGVYEQYF. The CDR3 region has the DNA TGTGCCAGCAGTTACCGGGCCGGGACAGGGGTCTACGAGCAGTACTTC.